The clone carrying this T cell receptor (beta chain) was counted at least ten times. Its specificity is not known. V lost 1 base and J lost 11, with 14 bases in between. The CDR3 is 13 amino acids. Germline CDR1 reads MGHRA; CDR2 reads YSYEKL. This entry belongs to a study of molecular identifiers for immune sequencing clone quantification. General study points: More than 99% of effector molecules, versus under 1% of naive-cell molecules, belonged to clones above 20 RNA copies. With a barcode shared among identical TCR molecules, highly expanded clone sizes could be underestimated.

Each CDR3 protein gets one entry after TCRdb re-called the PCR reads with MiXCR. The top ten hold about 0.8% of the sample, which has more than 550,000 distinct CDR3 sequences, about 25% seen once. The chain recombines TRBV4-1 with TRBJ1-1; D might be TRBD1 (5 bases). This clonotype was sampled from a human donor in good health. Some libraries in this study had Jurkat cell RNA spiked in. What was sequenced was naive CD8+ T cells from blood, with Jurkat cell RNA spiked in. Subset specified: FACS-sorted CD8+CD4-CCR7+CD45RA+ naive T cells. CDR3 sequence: CASSQVSRDYAFF. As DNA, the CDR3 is TGCGCCAGCAGCCAAGTAAGCCGGGACTACGCTTTCTTT.